These 18 T cell receptor beta chains came from one sample sequenced in a study of chemoradiotherapy in HPV16-positive cancers. The table came from immunoSEQ multiplex PCR; TCRdb's copy has only in-frame clones and leaves some out. Here the sample spans about 11,000 clones, 70% to 80% being singletons. This sample was obtained from a patient who underwent chemoradiotherapy. The source of these receptors is a human donor with HPV-associated anogenital cancer.

This clone was counted only a few times. The genes are TRBV18 and TRBJ1-2; 8 bases agree with TRBD1. The CDR3 is 15 amino acids. Per germline, CDR1 KGHSH and CDR2 LQKENI. J was trimmed by 4 bases and V by 3 bases; bases with no gene match: 7. This chain's CDR3 is CASSPGTGEGYGYTF. The CDR3, as DNA: TGTGCCAGCTCACCTGGGACAGGAGAGGGCTATGGCTACACCTTC.

The chain employs TRBV2 and TRBJ1-2, with unresolved D. V dropped 10 bases and J dropped 0 bases, with 12 bases sitting between them. CDR3 length equals 13 residues. The germline CDR1 and CDR2 sequences are SNHLY and FYNNEI. The CDR3 is CATVKTANYGYTF. Written as DNA, the CDR3 is TGTGCCACTGTTAAGACGGCTAACTATGGCTACACCTTC. The variable domain in full, with the rest retrieved from reference TRBV2 and TRBJ1-2, is EPEVTQTPSHQVTQMGQEVILRCVPISNHLYFYWYRQILGQKVEFLVSFYNNEISEKSEIFDDQFSVERPDGSNFTLKIRSTKLEDSAMYFCATVKTANYGYTFGSGTRLTVV.

There are a few counts of this clone. DNA for the CDR3: TGTGCCAGCAGCAAAAGTGGGCAGGGTACCTACGAGCAGTACTTC. It translates to CASSKSGQGTYEQYF. This chain joins TRBV14 and TRBJ2-7, with D possibly matching TRBD1 (5 bases). The V gene lost 5 bases and the J gene lost 2 bases, with 16 bases spanning the gap. Germline V CDR1 and CDR2: SGHDN, FVKESK. The CDR3 spans 15 residues.

The chain is built from TRBV6-1 and TRBJ1-2, with D possibly TRBD1 on 5 matching bases. V gave up 1 base and J gave up 8 bases, with 14 bases separating them. Germline V gives CDR1 MNHNS, CDR2 SASEGT. This CDR3 region has 14 residues. In nucleotides, the CDR3 is TGTGCCAGCAGTGAAGGGGGCATAAGTCGAGGCTACACCTTC. It codes for CASSEGGISRGYTF.

J is TRBJ2-3 and V is TRBV19; 11 bases fit TRBD2. The V gene end was trimmed by 1 base and the J gene end by 0 bases; junction bases not matched to a gene: 3. This CDR3 contains 17 residues. CDR1 and CDR2 (germline): LNHDA, SQIVND (reference sequence). The CDR3 DNA reads as TGTGCCAGTAGTATAGGATCTAGCGGGGGGAGCACAGATACGCAGTATTTT. This translates into CASSIGSSGGSTDTQYF.

The chain carries TRBV7-8 and TRBJ2-7; 7 nucleotides match TRBD1. V was pared by 1 base and J by 5 bases, with 14 bases of the junction left unmatched. The CDR3 spans 17 residues. Germline V gene data show CDR1 as SGHVS and CDR2 as FQNEAQ. Written as DNA, the CDR3 is TGTGCCAGCAGCTTAGGGCAGGGGGTTATTTTGAGGGACGAGCAGTACTTC. Translated: CASSLGQGVILRDEQYF. Supplemented by reference TRBV7-8 and TRBJ2-7, the full variable domain reads GAGVSQSPRYKVAKRGQDVALRCDPISGHVSLFWYQQALGQGPEFLTYFQNEAQLDKSGLPSDRFFAERPEGSVSTLKIQRTQQEDSAVYLCASSLGQGVILRDEQYFGPGTRLTVT.

The rearrangement joins TRBV6-4 to TRBJ1-5; D is unresolved. The germline CDR1 and CDR2 sequences are MRHNA and SNTAGT. There are 14 residues in the CDR3. Trimming took 0 bases from V and 2 from J, leaving 5 bases between them. The CDR3 loop is CASSDSTGNQPQHF. The DNA for the CDR3 is TGTGCCAGCAGTGACTCAACGGGCAATCAGCCCCAGCATTTT.

J is TRBJ2-5 and V is TRBV11-3; 10 bases are shared with TRBD2. The CDR3 has 16 amino acids. With V trimmed by 2 bases and J by 5 bases, 8 bases remained unmatched. Germline CDR1 and CDR2: SGHNT and YENEEA. The CDR3 DNA follows: TGTGCCAGCAGCTTAAGGGCTAGCGGGAGTGTCGAGACCCAGTACTTC. This sequence encodes CASSLRASGSVETQYF.

The table lists this clone with a few counts. This chain links TRBV9 with TRBJ1-5; 8 bases match TRBD1. CDR1 and CDR2 from the germline V gene are SGDLS and YYNGEE. The junction had 7 bases not matched to a gene; V was cut back by 6 bases and J by 5 bases. This CDR3 region has 14 residues. The CDR3 DNA reads as TGTGCCAGCAACGACGGGACAGGTCATCAGCCCCAGCATTTT. It encodes CASNDGTGHQPQHF.

The gene calls are TRBV11-2 and TRBJ1-1; 9 bases map to TRBD1. Per the germline V gene, CDR1 is SGHAT and CDR2 is FQNNGV. This CDR3 is built from 14 residues. V was pared by 5 bases and J by 4 bases, with 5 bases of the junction left unmatched. CDR3 sequence: CASSETGGGTEAFF. The CDR3 region has the DNA TGTGCCAGCAGCGAGACAGGGGGTGGCACTGAAGCTTTCTTT.

The chain uses TRBV11-2 and TRBJ2-5, with D possibly being TRBD1 (5 bases). Germline CDR1 and CDR2: SGHAT and FQNNGV. V lost 3 bases to trimming and J lost 5 bases, with 16 bases between them. The CDR3 is 15 amino acids. DNA for the CDR3: TGTGCCAGCAGCTTGACACAGGACGAAGTGGAGACCCAGTACTTC. Its translation: CASSLTQDEVETQYF.

The V call is TRBV11-2, the J call TRBJ2-3; D may be TRBD1 (5 bases). Germline assignment: CDR1 SGHAT and CDR2 FQNNGV. The CDR3 has 16 residues. Trimming removed 0 bases at V and 0 bases at J, with 10 bases between. The CDR3 here is CASSLDQGPSTDTQYF. CDR3 nucleotides: TGTGCCAGCAGCTTAGACCAGGGCCCTAGCACAGATACGCAGTATTTT.

CDR3 coding DNA: TGTGCCAGCAGCGCGGTAGCGGGAGTCTCCTACGAGCAGTACTTC. Protein: CASSAVAGVSYEQYF. The chain carries TRBV7-8 and TRBJ2-7; 9 bases fit TRBD2. V lost 5 bases to trimming and J lost 0 bases; unmatched junction nucleotides: 5. The CDR3 has 15 residues. Germline V CDR1 and CDR2: SGHVS, FQNEAQ.

The chain carries TRBV5-4 and TRBJ1-2; D ambiguous. The CDR3 length is 17 residues. Looked up from germline, CDR1 is SGHNT and CDR2 is YYREEE (reference sequence). V was cut by 3 bases and J by 0 bases, with 18 bases left in between. CDR3 nucleotide sequence: TGTGCCAGCAGCTCCCCGGCCCCCTACAGCTCTAACTATGGCTACACCTTC. Protein: CASSSPAPYSSNYGYTF. Filled out from reference TRBV5-4 and TRBJ1-2, the complete variable domain reads ETGVTQSPTHLIKTRGQQVTLRCSSQSGHNTVSWYQQALGQGPQFIFQYYREEENGRGNFPPRFSGLQFPNYSSELNVNALELDDSALYLCASSSPAPYSSNYGYTFGSGTRLTVV.

The chain links TRBV15 to TRBJ2-5; TRBD1 agrees at 9 bases. The junction had 5 bases not matched to a gene; V was cut back by 1 base and J by 5 bases. In germline, CDR1 is LNHNV, CDR2 YYDKDF (reference sequence). CDR3 length: 15 residues. Written as DNA, the CDR3 is TGTGCCACCAGCAGAGGAGGGGACAGGGAGGAGACCCAGTACTTC. It translates to CATSRGGDREETQYF. The full variable domain, completed using reference TRBV15 and TRBJ2-5, is DAMVIQNPRYQVTQFGKPVTLSCSQTLNHNVMYWYQQKSSQAPKLLFHYYDKDFNNEADTPDNFQSRRPNTSFCFLDIRSPGLGDTAMYLCATSRGGDREETQYFGPGTRLLVL.

This rearrangement joins TRBV5-6 to TRBJ1-3, with 9 bases matching TRBD1. V lost 3 bases and J lost 2; bases outside the gene matches: 15. Looked up from germline, CDR1 is SGHDT and CDR2 is YYEEEE. The CDR3 length is 19 residues. The CDR3, as DNA: TGTGCCAGCAGCTCGAGGCGGGACAGGGTGAGGTTAGCTGGAAACACCATATATTTT. Its translation is CASSSRRDRVRLAGNTIYF.

The V call is TRBV5-1, the J call TRBJ2-7, with TRBD1 matching over 8 bases. Germline-derived CDR1 and CDR2 are SGHRS and YFSETQ. The CDR3 loop spans 16 amino acids. Germline trimming cut 4 bases from V and 4 bases from J; bases unmatched to any gene: 13. The CDR3 sequence: CASSTGYSGGYYEQYF. CDR3 nucleotide sequence: TGCGCCAGCAGCACGGGATACTCAGGGGGCTATTACGAGCAGTACTTC.

The J gene is TRBJ2-7, the V gene TRBV21-1; the DNA was not used to check the table's D call, TRBD1. TRBV21-1 is a pseudogene segment. The CDR3 is 16 residues long. The DNA of the CDR3 is TGTGCCAGCAAATCCACCCCCATGGGTTTAACAGGGGAGCAGTACGTC. This encodes CASKSTPMGLTGEQYV.